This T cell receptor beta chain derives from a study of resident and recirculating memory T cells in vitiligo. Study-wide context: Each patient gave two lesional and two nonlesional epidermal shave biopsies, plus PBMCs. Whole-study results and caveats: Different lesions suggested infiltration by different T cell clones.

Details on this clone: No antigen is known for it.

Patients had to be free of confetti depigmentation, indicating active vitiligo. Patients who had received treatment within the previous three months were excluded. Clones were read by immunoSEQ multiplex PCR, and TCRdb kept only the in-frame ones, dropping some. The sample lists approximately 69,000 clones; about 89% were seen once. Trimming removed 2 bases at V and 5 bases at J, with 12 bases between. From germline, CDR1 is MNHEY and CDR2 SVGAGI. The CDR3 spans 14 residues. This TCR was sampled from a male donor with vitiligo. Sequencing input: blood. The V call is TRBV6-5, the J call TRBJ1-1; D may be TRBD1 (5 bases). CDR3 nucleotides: TGTGCCAGCAGTTACGAGCAGGGAAGGACTGAAGCTTTCTTT. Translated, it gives CASSYEQGRTEAFF.